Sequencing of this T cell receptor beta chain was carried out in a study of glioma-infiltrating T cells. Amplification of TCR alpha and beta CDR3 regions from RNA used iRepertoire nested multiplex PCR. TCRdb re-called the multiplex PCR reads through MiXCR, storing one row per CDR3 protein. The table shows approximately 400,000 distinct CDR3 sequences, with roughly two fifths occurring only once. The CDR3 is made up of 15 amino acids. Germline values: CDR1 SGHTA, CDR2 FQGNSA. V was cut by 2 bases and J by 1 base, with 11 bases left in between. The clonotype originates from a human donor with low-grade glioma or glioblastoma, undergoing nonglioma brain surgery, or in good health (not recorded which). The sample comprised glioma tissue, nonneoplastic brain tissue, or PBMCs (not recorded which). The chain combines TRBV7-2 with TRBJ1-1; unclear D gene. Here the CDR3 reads CASSLFRAPNTEAFF. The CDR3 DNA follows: TGTGCCAGCAGCTTATTTCGGGCGCCGAACACTGAAGCTTTCTTT.